Listed here are 14 T cell receptor beta chains from one sample, sequenced in a study of identical twins. TCRdb recomputed calls from the 5' RACE reads with MiXCR, one row per CDR3 protein. The sample comprises 1.5 million to 2 million distinct CDR3 sequences, around 33% of which are singletons, and less than 0.35% rests with the top ten. Sequenced input: cord blood. The receptors shown here come from a newborn girl in good health.

The chain links TRBV9 to TRBJ2-3; the D is unclear. V dropped 1 base and J dropped 2 bases, with 8 bases sitting between them. Germline V gives CDR1 SGDLS, CDR2 YYNGEE. The CDR3 has 14 residues. CDR3 DNA sequence: TGTGCCAGCAGCGTACTAAAGACCACAGATACGCAGTATTTT. Its translation: CASSVLKTTDTQYF.

V gene TRBV6-6 combines with J gene TRBJ2-7; TRBD2 matches at 7 bases. Germline-derived CDR1 and CDR2 are MNHNY and SVGAGI (reference sequence). V lost 4 bases and J lost 7; bases outside the gene matches: 10. This CDR3 contains 14 residues. CDR3 in DNA: TGTGCCAGCAGTTCGAGCGGGGCCCACAATGAGCAGTACTTC. Its protein product is CASSSSGAHNEQYF.

The rearrangement joins TRBV6-1 to TRBJ1-1; TRBD1 might be the D (6 bases). The CDR3 has 13 amino acids. From germline, CDR1 is MNHNS and CDR2 SASEGT. Deletions cut 2 bases from V and 6 bases from J, with 10 bases between. CDR3 residues: CASSESWGPEAFF. CDR3 sequence (DNA): TGTGCCAGCAGTGAATCCTGGGGGCCTGAAGCTTTCTTT.

This clonotype was counted ten times or more. The J gene is TRBJ2-7, the V gene TRBV9; the match to TRBD2 covers 7 bases. This CDR3 is built from 13 residues. CDR1 and CDR2 (germline): SGDLS, YYNGEE. V lost 3 bases to trimming and J lost 7 bases; unmatched junction nucleotides: 7. The CDR3 DNA is TGTGCCAGCAGCGCCGGGACGGGGGGTGAGCAGTACTTC. It encodes CASSAGTGGEQYF. Looking up the rest from reference TRBV9 and TRBJ2-7 gives the full variable domain: DSGVTQTPKHLITATGQRVTLRCSPRSGDLSVYWYQQSLDQGLQFLIQYYNGEERAKGNILERFSAQQFPDLHSELNLSSLELGDSALYFCASSAGTGGEQYFGPGTRLTVT.

This sequence joins TRBV20-1 and TRBJ1-6, with a weak D call TRBD1 (6 bases). Germline V gene data show CDR1 as DFQATT and CDR2 as SNEGSKA (reference sequence). CDR3 size: 17 residues. Trimming cost V 5 bases and J 0 bases, with 17 bases left between them. The CDR3 DNA sequence: TGCAGTGCTCCAGAGTGGACAGCTAGCTCCTATAATTCACCCCTCCACTTT. Translated, it gives CSAPEWTASSYNSPLHF.

V and J are TRBV20-1 and TRBJ2-5; 9 positions agree with TRBD2. The CDR3 contains 16 residues. V lost 0 bases, J lost 4 bases, and 9 bases stayed unmatched. CDR1 and CDR2 from the germline V gene are DFQATT and SNEGSKA (reference sequence). CDR3 bases: TGCAGTGCTAGAGATGGTTTAGCGGGAGACCCAGAGACCCAGTACTTC. It yields the protein CSARDGLAGDPETQYF.

The V and J genes are TRBV20-1 and TRBJ2-5; D is uncertain. Germline loops: CDR1 DFQATT, CDR2 SNEGSKA (reference sequence). The length of the CDR3 is 13 residues. The ends were cut back, 1 base at V and 1 base at J, with 7 bases in the middle. The CDR3 sequence: CSARGAAQETQYF. The DNA of the CDR3 is TGCAGTGCTAGAGGGGCAGCCCAAGAGACCCAGTACTTC.

This clonotype has only a few counts. The chain recombines TRBV7-9 with TRBJ2-7, with 12 bases aligning to TRBD2. Trimming took 5 bases from V and 4 from J; bases not matched to a gene: 9. CDR1 is SEHNR, CDR2 FQNEAQ, per germline (reference sequence). The CDR3 loop spans 16 amino acids. CDR3 sequence reads: CASSPSLGLAGYEQYF. The CDR3 DNA reads as TGTGCCAGCAGCCCAAGCCTCGGACTAGCGGGGTACGAGCAGTACTTC.

This clonotype was seen a handful of times. The CDR3 loop reads CASSSVDRTYEQYF. Written as DNA, the CDR3 is TGTGCCAGCAGCTCTGTAGACAGGACCTACGAGCAGTACTTC. The chain has TRBV7-2 and TRBJ2-7, with TRBD1 as a possible D gene (6 bases). This CDR3 has 14 residues. Trimming cost V 4 bases and J 2 bases, with 12 bases left between them. Germline values: CDR1 SGHTA, CDR2 FQGNSA.

In regard to this clonotype: At one end, the junction sequence differs from germline, possibly due to a read error. This sequence joins TRBV20-1 and TRBJ1-2; D is possibly TRBD1 (5 bases). This CDR3 region has 15 residues. Germline-derived CDR1 and CDR2 are DFQATT and SNEGSKA (reference sequence). The CDR3: CSARETGTGVNGNTF. CDR3 DNA: TGCAGTGCTAGAGAGACCGGGACCGGTGTTAATGGCAACACCTTC.

The chain recombines TRBV11-2 with TRBJ2-3, with 8 bases that match TRBD2. Looked up from germline, CDR1 is SGHAT and CDR2 is FQNNGV. Trimming took 4 bases from V and 4 from J; bases not matched to a gene: 10. The CDR3 covers 16 residues. CDR3 region: CASSYRRGVKADTQYF. The CDR3 bases are TGTGCCAGCAGCTATAGGCGGGGGGTAAAGGCAGATACGCAGTATTTT. The complete variable domain, with remaining parts taken from reference TRBV11-2 and TRBJ2-3, reads EAGVAQSPRYKIIEKRQSVAFWCNPISGHATLYWYQQILGQGPKLLIQFQNNGVVDDSQLPKDRFSAERLKGVDSTLKIQPAKLEDSAVYLCASSYRRGVKADTQYFGPGTRLTVL.

The chain joins TRBV5-1 to TRBJ2-5; weak D call: TRBD1 (5 bases). This CDR3 is built from 14 residues. V was trimmed by 2 bases and J by 5 bases, leaving 13 bases between them. The germline V gene encodes CDR1 SGHRS and CDR2 YFSETQ. The CDR3 DNA sequence: TGCGCCAGCAGCTTAAGGGGAATGGAGGAGACCCAGTACTTC. It codes for CASSLRGMEETQYF. Full variable domain (missing parts from reference TRBV5-1 and TRBJ2-5): KAGVTQTPRYLIKTRGQQVTLSCSPISGHRSVSWYQQTPGQGLQFLFEYFSETQRNKGNFPGRFSGRQFSNSRSEMNVSTLELGDSALYLCASSLRGMEETQYFGPGTRLLVL.

This clonotype occurred a few times. The V call is TRBV28, the J call TRBJ2-7; D is perhaps TRBD1 (5 bases). CDR1 MDHEN and CDR2 SYDVKM come from the germline V gene. This CDR3 has 15 amino acids. V was trimmed by 7 bases and J by 2 bases, leaving 18 bases between them. CDR3 in amino acids: CASTLGQGGPYEQYF. As DNA, the CDR3 is TGTGCCAGCACCCTAGGTCAGGGTGGTCCCTACGAGCAGTACTTC.

The genes are TRBV20-1 and TRBJ2-3; no definite D call. The CDR3 loop spans 13 amino acids. Deletions cut 3 bases from V and 8 bases from J, with 15 bases between. CDR1 and CDR2 from the germline V gene are DFQATT and SNEGSKA (reference sequence). CDR3 residues: CSASIRARSTQYF. The CDR3 DNA reads as TGCAGTGCTAGTATACGGGCCCGGAGTACGCAGTATTTT.